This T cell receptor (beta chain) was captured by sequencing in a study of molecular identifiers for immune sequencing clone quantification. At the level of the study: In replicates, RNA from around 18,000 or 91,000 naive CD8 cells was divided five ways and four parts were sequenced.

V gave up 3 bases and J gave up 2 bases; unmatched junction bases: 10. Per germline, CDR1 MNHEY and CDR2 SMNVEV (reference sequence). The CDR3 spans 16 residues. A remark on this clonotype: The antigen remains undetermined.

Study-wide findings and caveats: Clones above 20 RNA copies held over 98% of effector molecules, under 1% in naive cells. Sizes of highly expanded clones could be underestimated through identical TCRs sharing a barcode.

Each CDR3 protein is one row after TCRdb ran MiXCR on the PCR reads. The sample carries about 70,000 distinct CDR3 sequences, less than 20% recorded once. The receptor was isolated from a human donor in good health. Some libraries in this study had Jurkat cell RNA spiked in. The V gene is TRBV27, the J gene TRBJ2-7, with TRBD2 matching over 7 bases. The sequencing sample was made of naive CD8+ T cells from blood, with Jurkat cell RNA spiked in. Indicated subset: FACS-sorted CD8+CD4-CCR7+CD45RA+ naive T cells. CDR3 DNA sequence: TGTGCCAGCAGTTTGCTTCTCCCTAGCGGAACCTACGAGCAGTACTTC. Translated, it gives CASSLLLPSGTYEQYF.